The present entry profiles one T cell receptor beta chain with its context. Seattle's enrolled individuals joined amid active infection and were then monitored longitudinally. The source of the sample is a study of blood T cell repertoires in COVID-19. The data were produced by immunoSEQ multiplex PCR, yet TCRdb's version contains in-frame clones alone and is incomplete. The data show 200,000 to 300,000 clones, with roughly 83% seen just once and approximately 6.2% held by the top ten. The V gene's germline CDR1 is SGHRS and CDR2 YFSETQ. The germline V and J ends were trimmed by 2 bases and 0 bases, with 9 bases remaining between them. CDR3 length: 15 amino acids.

Sample: peripheral blood. The chain combines TRBV5-1 with TRBJ1-3; D is undetermined. This receptor was identified in an elderly woman with COVID-19, enrolled during active disease. In DNA, the CDR3 is TGCGCCAGCAGCTTTGGCGGGGACTCTGGAAACACCATATATTTT. Amino acid sequence: CASSFGGDSGNTIYF.